The clone carrying this T cell receptor beta chain was seen just once. The junction had 4 bases not matched to a gene; V was cut back by 5 bases and J by 3 bases. This CDR3 has 15 residues. Looked up from germline, CDR1 is KGHSH and CDR2 is LQKENI. This record belongs to a study of blood T cell repertoires in COVID-19. Across the whole study: The samples span acute and convalescent COVID-19 from the United States, Italy and Spain.

Using immunoSEQ multiplex PCR, the repertoire was profiled, and TCRdb retains in-frame clones only, with some absent. Among 90,000 to 100,000 clones listed, roughly 80% were seen once. The chain recombines TRBV18 with TRBJ2-1; TRBD2 aligns across 10 bases. Material: peripheral blood. The sequence derives from a man aged 60-69 years with acute or convalescent COVID-19. The CDR3 DNA reads as TGTGCCAGCTCATCGGCTAGCGGGAGCTACAATGAGCAGTTCTTC. The encoded protein is CASSSASGSYNEQFF.